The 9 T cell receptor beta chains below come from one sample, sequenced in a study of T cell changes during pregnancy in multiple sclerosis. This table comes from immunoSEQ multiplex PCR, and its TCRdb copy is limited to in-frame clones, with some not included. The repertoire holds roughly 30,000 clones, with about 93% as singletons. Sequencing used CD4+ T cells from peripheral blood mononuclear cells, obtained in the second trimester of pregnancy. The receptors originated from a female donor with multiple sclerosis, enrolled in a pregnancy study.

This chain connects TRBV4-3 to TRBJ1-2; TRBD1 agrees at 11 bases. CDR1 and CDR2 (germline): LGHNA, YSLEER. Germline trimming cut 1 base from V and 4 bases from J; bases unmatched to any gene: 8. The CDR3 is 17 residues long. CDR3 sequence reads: CASSQGRTGGAGYGYTF. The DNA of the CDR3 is TGCGCCAGCAGCCAAGGAAGGACAGGGGGCGCTGGCTATGGCTACACCTTC.

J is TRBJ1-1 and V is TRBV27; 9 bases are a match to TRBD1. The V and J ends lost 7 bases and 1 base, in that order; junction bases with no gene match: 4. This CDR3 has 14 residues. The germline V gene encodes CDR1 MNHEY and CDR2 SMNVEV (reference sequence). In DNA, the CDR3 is TGTGCCAGCACTTCGACAGGGGGGAACACTGAAGCTTTCTTT. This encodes CASTSTGGNTEAFF.

The CDR3 DNA sequence: TGTGCCAGCAGCCTCCGGACAGGGCAGCGGCCCCAGCATTTT. The encoded protein is CASSLRTGQRPQHF. The chain joins TRBV7-2 to TRBJ1-5; 8 bases align to TRBD1. Germline-derived CDR1 and CDR2 are SGHTA and FQGNSA. Germline trimming cut 5 bases from V and 9 bases from J; bases unmatched to any gene: 9. This CDR3 is built from 14 residues. Combining the CDR3 with reference TRBV7-2 and TRBJ1-5 gives the whole variable domain GAGVSQSPSNKVTEKGKDVELRCDPISGHTALYWYRQSLGQGLEFLIYFQGNSAPDKSGLPSDRFSAERTGGSVSTLTIQRTQQEDSAVYLCASSLRTGQRPQHFGDGTRLSIL.

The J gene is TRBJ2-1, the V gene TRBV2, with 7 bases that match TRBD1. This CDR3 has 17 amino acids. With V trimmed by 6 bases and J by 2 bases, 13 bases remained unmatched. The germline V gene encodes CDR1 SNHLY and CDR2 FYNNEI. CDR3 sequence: CASRGPAPGQAYNEQFF. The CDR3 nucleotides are TGTGCCAGCAGGGGCCCAGCCCCAGGACAGGCCTACAATGAGCAGTTCTTC.

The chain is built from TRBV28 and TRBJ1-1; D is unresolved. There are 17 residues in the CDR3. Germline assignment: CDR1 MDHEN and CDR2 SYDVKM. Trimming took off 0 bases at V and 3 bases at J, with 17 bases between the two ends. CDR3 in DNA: TGTGCCAGCAGTTTATGGGGTGTCGGGGTTCCCCACACTGAAGCTTTCTTT. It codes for CASSLWGVGVPHTEAFF.

DNA of the CDR3: TGCGCCAGCAGAGAGGGTTGGGAGACCCAGTACTTC. Its protein product is CASREGWETQYF. The chain couples TRBV5-1 to TRBJ2-5; a possible D gene is TRBD2 (5 bases). V gave up 5 bases and J gave up 5 bases, with 10 bases separating them. Germline CDR1 is SGHRS and CDR2 is YFSETQ. This CDR3 region has 12 residues.

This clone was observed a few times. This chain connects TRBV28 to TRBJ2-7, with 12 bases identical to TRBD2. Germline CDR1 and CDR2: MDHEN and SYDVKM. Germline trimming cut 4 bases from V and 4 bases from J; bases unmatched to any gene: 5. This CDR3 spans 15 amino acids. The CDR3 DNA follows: TGTGCCAGCAGTTCAGTGGGACTAGCGGGTTACGAGCAGTACTTC. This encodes CASSSVGLAGYEQYF. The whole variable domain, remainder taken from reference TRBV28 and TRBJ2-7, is DVKVTQSSRYLVKRTGEKVFLECVQDMDHENMFWYRQDPGLGLRLIYFSYDVKMKEKGDIPEGYSVSREKKERFSLILESASTNQTSMYLCASSSVGLAGYEQYFGPGTRLTVT.

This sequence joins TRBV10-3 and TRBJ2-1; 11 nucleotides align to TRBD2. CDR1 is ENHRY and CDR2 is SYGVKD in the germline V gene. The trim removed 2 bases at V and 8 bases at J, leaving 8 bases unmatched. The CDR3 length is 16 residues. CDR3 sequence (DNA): TGTGCCATCAGTGAGCCCACTAGCGGGAGTCCGGATGAGCAGTTCTTC. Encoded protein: CAISEPTSGSPDEQFF.

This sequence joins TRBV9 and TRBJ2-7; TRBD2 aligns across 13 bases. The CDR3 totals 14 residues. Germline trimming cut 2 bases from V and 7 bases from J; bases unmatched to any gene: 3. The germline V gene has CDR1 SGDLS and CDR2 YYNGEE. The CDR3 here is CASSVRTSGSEQYF. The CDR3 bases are TGTGCCAGCAGCGTCCGGACTAGCGGGAGTGAGCAGTACTTC.